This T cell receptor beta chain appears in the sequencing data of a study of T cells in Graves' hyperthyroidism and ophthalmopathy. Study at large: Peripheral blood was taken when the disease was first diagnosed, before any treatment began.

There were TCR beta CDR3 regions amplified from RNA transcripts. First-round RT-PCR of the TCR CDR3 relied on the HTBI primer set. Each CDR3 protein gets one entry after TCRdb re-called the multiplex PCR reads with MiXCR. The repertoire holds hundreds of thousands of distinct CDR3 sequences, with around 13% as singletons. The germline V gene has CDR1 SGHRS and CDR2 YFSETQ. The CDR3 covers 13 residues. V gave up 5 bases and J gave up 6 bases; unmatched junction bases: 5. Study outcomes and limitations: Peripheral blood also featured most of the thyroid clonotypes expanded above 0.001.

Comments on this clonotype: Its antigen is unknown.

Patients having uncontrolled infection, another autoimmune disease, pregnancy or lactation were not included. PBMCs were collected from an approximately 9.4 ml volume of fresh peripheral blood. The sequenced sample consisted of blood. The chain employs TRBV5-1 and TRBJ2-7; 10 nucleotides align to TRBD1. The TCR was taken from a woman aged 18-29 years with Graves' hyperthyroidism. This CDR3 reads CASSPGTGAEQYF. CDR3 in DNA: TGCGCCAGCAGTCCCGGGACAGGGGCCGAGCAGTACTTC.